This is a list of T cell receptor beta chains from one sample in a study of blood T cell repertoires in COVID-19. Repertoires were generated with immunoSEQ multiplex PCR, while TCRdb's copy carries only in-frame clones and drops some. The sample has approximately 250,000 clones; 90% are singletons. Sequenced sample: PBMCs or T cells enriched from blood (not recorded which). The receptors shown here come from a woman younger than 45 with acute COVID-19. Each CDR3 is given with its conserved first and last residue. The order of the fields is CDR3 protein, CDR3 DNA, V gene, D gene, clone size, J gene. A D gene is named only where the DNA matches it firmly. Clone size is given for some rows only: seen once, a few or many times, or a class if the clone is expanded.

CASSPTGYEQFF	TGTGCCAGCAGTCCAACGGGGTATGAGCAGTTCTTC	TRBV28	.	once	TRBJ2-1
CASSYSQEETQYF	TGTGCCAGCAGTTACTCTCAGGAAGAGACCCAGTACTTC	TRBV6-5	.	.	TRBJ2-5
CASSYHPGLITDTQYF	TGTGCCAGCAGTTACCATCCGGGACTCATAACAGATACGCAGTATTTT	TRBV28	.	.	TRBJ2-3
CASSDPTSGDVEFF	TGTGCCAGCAGTGACCCGACTAGCGGAGACGTGGAGTTCTTC	TRBV6-1	TRBD2	once	TRBJ2-1
CASSPDLALWPQHF	TGTGCCAGCAGTCCTGATCTAGCTCTGTGGCCCCAGCATTTT	TRBV27	.	.	TRBJ1-5
CASSLPRNNEKLFF	TGTGCCAGCAGTTTACCGAGGAATAATGAAAAACTGTTTTTT	TRBV28	.	.	TRBJ1-4
CASSQTLLAGGNEQFF	TGTGCCAGCAGCCAAACCCTCCTAGCGGGAGGCAATGAGCAGTTCTTC	TRBV4-2	TRBD2	.	TRBJ2-1
CASSVMSGSSGANVLTF	TGTGCCAGCAGCGTTATGAGCGGGAGTTCTGGGGCCAACGTCCTGACTTTC	TRBV9	TRBD2	.	TRBJ2-6
CASSLEATNPPEKLFF	TGTGCCAGCAGCTTAGAGGCGACTAATCCTCCTGAGAAACTGTTTTTT	TRBV11-2	.	.	TRBJ1-4
CASSQDLAGSYNEQFF	TGTGCCAGCAGCCAAGATTTAGCGGGCTCTTACAATGAGCAGTTCTTC	TRBV14	TRBD2	.	TRBJ2-1
CASSPGLAGEVSQYF	TGTGCCAGCAGTCCCGGACTAGCGGGGGAGGTATCGCAGTATTTT	TRBV28	TRBD2	.	TRBJ2-3
CASRVGQNTGELFF	TGTGCCAGCAGAGTGGGACAGAACACCGGGGAGCTGTTTTTT	TRBV6-5	.	.	TRBJ2-2
CASSTRQQRVSDTQYF	TGTGCCAGCAGCACGCGACAACAGCGGGTTTCAGATACGCAGTATTTT	TRBV13	.	.	TRBJ2-3
CASSVWGGNQPQHF	TGTGCCAGCAGCGTTTGGGGGGGGAATCAGCCCCAGCATTTT	TRBV9	.	.	TRBJ1-5
CASFGFNEKLFF	TGTGCCAGCTTCGGGTTTAATGAAAAACTGTTTTTT	TRBV28	.	.	TRBJ1-4
CASSLTAGTSGRGTDTQYF	TGTGCCAGCAGCTTAACAGCCGGGACTAGCGGGAGAGGGACAGATACGCAGTATTTT	TRBV7-3	TRBD2	.	TRBJ2-3
CASSEGLAVGDEQFF	TGTGCCAGCTCAGAGGGACTAGCGGTAGGCGATGAGCAGTTCTTC	TRBV18	TRBD2	.	TRBJ2-1
CASTPGSTDTQYF	TGTGCCAGCACCCCCGGTAGCACAGATACGCAGTATTTT	TRBV11-2	.	.	TRBJ2-3
CASSGTAGLAGVGYTQYF	TGTGCCAGCAGTGGCACCGCGGGACTAGCGGGAGTTGGGTATACGCAGTATTTT	TRBV6-1	TRBD2	.	TRBJ2-3
CASSTPSLAEHTDTQYF	TGTGCCAGTAGTACCCCGTCGCTAGCGGAGCACACAGATACGCAGTATTTT	TRBV19	TRBD2	.	TRBJ2-3
CASSFMGQGVSETQYF	TGTGCCAGCAGCTTTATGGGTCAGGGTGTTTCGGAGACCCAGTACTTC	TRBV7-8	.	.	TRBJ2-5
CASSQGSGDEQYF	TGTGCCAGCAGCCAAGGGTCGGGGGACGAGCAGTACTTC	TRBV4-2	.	.	TRBJ2-7
CASSYGEGVNEQYF	TGTGCCAGCAGTTATGGAGAGGGAGTTAACGAGCAGTACTTC	TRBV6-2/TRBV6-3	.	.	TRBJ2-7
CASSINRESHEQYF	TGTGCCAGCAGCATAAACAGGGAATCTCACGAGCAGTACTTC	TRBV7-9	.	.	TRBJ2-7
CASSLGQGPYEQYF	TGTGCCAGCAGTTTAGGGCAGGGCCCCTACGAGCAGTACTTC	TRBV27	.	few	TRBJ2-7
CASSQFDLREGTQYF	TGCGCCAGCAGCCAATTTGACCTCCGGGAAGGGACCCAGTACTTC	TRBV4-1	.	.	TRBJ2-5
CASSGQYNEKLFF	TGTGCCAGCAGTGGACAGTATAATGAAAAACTGTTTTTT	TRBV27	.	.	TRBJ1-4
CASSPRRAPRRKQYF	TGTGCCAGCAGCCCCCGACGAGCTCCAAGGAGGAAGCAGTACTTC	TRBV11-3	.	.	TRBJ2-7
CASSLGRGTGGYQNTEAFF	TGTGCCAGCAGCTTAGGTCGCGGGACAGGGGGCTACCAGAACACTGAAGCTTTCTTT	TRBV7-9	TRBD1	.	TRBJ1-1
CASSLTGTGSDQPQHF	TGTGCCAGCAGTCTAACCGGGACAGGGTCGGATCAGCCCCAGCATTTT	TRBV27	TRBD1	.	TRBJ1-5
CASSLWGAAVQPQHF	TGTGCCAGCAGTTTATGGGGGGCGGCGGTACAGCCCCAGCATTTT	TRBV28	.	.	TRBJ1-5
CASSLLRRGYSTDTQYF	TGTGCCAGCAGTTTATTAAGGCGGGGATATAGCACAGATACGCAGTATTTT	TRBV28	.	.	TRBJ2-3
CASSSGRNLQEAFF	TGTGCCAGCAGCTCGGGTCGAAATCTCCAGGAAGCTTTCTTT	TRBV13	.	.	TRBJ1-1
CASSLYEGASYEQYF	TGTGCCAGCAGCTTATACGAGGGAGCCTCCTACGAGCAGTACTTC	TRBV7-2	.	.	TRBJ2-7
CASSPRGTSGSSSTDTQYF	TGTGCCAGCTCACCACGCGGGACTAGCGGGAGTTCTAGCACAGATACGCAGTATTTT	TRBV18	TRBD2	.	TRBJ2-3
CSASTWKGGNEQFF	TGCAGTGCTAGTACGTGGAAGGGGGGGAATGAGCAGTTCTTC	TRBV20-1	.	.	TRBJ2-1
CASSFSRGDGYTF	TGTGCCAGCAGCTTTAGTCGGGGGGACGGCTACACCTTC	TRBV7-9	.	.	TRBJ1-2
CASSFTGGMNTEAFF	TGTGCCAGCAGCTTTACAGGGGGAATGAACACTGAAGCTTTCTTT	TRBV3-1/TRBV3-2	TRBD1	.	TRBJ1-1
CASSLSGRLYNEQFF	TGTGCCAGCAGCCTCAGCGGGAGGCTATACAATGAGCAGTTCTTC	TRBV3-1/TRBV3-2	TRBD2	.	TRBJ2-1
CASSSPGRTGELFF	TGTGCCAGCAGCTCGCCAGGGAGGACCGGGGAGCTGTTTTTT	TRBV7-9	.	.	TRBJ2-2
CASSRDGSSYEQYF	TGTGCCAGCAGCCGTGACGGGAGCTCCTACGAGCAGTACTTC	TRBV7-3	.	.	TRBJ2-7
CASSWEAQGYGYTF	TGTGCCAGCAGCTGGGAGGCCCAAGGCTATGGCTACACCTTC	TRBV5-6	.	.	TRBJ1-2
CASSVAGADTQYF	TGCGCCAGCAGTGTTGCAGGGGCAGATACGCAGTATTTT	TRBV10-1	.	.	TRBJ2-3
CASSSRGSYNEQFF	TGTGCCAGCAGTTCCCGGGGCTCCTACAATGAGCAGTTCTTC	TRBV27	.	.	TRBJ2-1
CAWSVEGAQETQYF	TGTGCCTGGAGTGTGGAGGGGGCGCAGGAGACCCAGTACTTC	TRBV30	.	.	TRBJ2-5
CASSYEGSNTGELFF	TGTGCCAGCAGTTACGAGGGATCGAACACCGGGGAGCTGTTTTTT	TRBV6-5	.	.	TRBJ2-2
CASSVTQGGYGYTF	TGTGCCAGCAGCGTCACACAGGGTGGCTATGGCTACACCTTC	TRBV7-9	.	.	TRBJ1-2
CASSQEKTGGYEQYF	TGCGCCAGCAGCCAAGAAAAAACGGGAGGTTACGAGCAGTACTTC	TRBV4-1	TRBD2	once	TRBJ2-7
CASSSLAGVPEQYF	TGTGCCAGCAGCTCCCTAGCGGGAGTCCCCGAGCAGTACTTC	TRBV14	TRBD2	.	TRBJ2-7
CASCNPTGRANQETQYF	TGTGCCAGCTGTAACCCGACAGGGCGGGCAAACCAAGAGACCCAGTACTTC	TRBV28	TRBD1	.	TRBJ2-5
CASGPGSTDTQYF	TGTGCCAGCGGGCCGGGGAGCACAGATACGCAGTATTTT	TRBV2	.	.	TRBJ2-3
CASSPPASSYEQYF	TGTGCCAGCAGCCCCCCCGCCAGCTCCTACGAGCAGTACTTC	TRBV7-2	.	.	TRBJ2-7
CASSSTTGTANSPLHF	TGCGCCAGCAGCTCCACGACCGGGACAGCTAATTCACCCCTCCACTTT	TRBV5-1	TRBD1	.	TRBJ1-6
CASSQEGGGGEQYF	TGTGCCAGCAGCCAAGAAGGGGGGGGCGGCGAGCAGTACTTC	TRBV3-1/TRBV3-2	.	few	TRBJ2-7